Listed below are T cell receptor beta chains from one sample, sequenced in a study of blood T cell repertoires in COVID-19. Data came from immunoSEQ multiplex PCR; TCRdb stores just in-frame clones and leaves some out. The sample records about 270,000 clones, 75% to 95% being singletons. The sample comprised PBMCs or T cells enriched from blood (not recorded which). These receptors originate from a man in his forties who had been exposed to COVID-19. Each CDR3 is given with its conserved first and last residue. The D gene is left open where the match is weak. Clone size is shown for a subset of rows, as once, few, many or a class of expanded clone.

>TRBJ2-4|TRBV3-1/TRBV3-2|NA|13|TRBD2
TGTGCCACACGGGGGGATGGCAAAAACATTCAGTACTTC
CATRGDGKNIQYF
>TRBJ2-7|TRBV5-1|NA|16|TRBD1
TGCGCCAGCAGCTTGGGACGTGACAGGGGGTTCTACGAGCAGTACTTC
CASSLGRDRGFYEQYF
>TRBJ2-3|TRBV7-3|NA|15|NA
TGTGCCAGCAGCTCAGCAATGGGGCGCACAGATACGCAGTATTTT
CASSSAMGRTDTQYF
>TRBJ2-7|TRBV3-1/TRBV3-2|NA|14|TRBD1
TGTGCCAGCAGCCAAGGATGGGACAGCTACGAGCAGTACTTC
CASSQGWDSYEQYF
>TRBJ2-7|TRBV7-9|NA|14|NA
TGTGCCAGCAGCCCGACGGGGGGCTCGGACGAGCAGTACTTC
CASSPTGGSDEQYF
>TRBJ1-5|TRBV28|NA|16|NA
TGTGCCAGCCAGGGAATGGGCAGCGAGAAATATCAGCCCCAGCATTTT
CASQGMGSEKYQPQHF
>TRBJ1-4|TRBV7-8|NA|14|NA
TGTGCCAGCAGCTACGGGACAACTAATGAAAAACTGTTTTTT
CASSYGTTNEKLFF
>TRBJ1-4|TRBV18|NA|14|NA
TGTGCCAGCTCCCCCGGGGCAACTAATGAAAAACTGTTTTTT
CASSPGATNEKLFF
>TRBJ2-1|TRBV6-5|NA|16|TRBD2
TGTGCCAGCAGTTACCCCAGCGGGAGTAACTACAATGAGCAGTTCTTC
CASSYPSGSNYNEQFF
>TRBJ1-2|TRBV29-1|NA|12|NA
TGCAGCGTTAGCGGGGCGGTGGATGGCTACACCTTC
CSVSGAVDGYTF
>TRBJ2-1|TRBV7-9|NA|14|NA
TGTGCCAGCAGCTTAGGAACAGGGTGGGATGAGCAGTTCTTC
CASSLGTGWDEQFF
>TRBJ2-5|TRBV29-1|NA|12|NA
TGCAGCGTTGCGAGGGGGGGAGAGACCCAGTACTTC
CSVARGGETQYF
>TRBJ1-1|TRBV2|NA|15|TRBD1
TGTGCCAGCAAAGGACAGGGGGGTATGAACACTGAAGCTTTCTTT
CASKGQGGMNTEAFF
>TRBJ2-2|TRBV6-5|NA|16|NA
TGTGCCAGCAGTTACTCTTTGGGGACTCTCACCGGGGAGCTGTTTTTT
CASSYSLGTLTGELFF
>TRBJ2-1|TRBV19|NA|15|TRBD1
TGTGCCAGTAGTCCTAAAACAGGGGGCTACAATGAGCAGTTCTTC
CASSPKTGGYNEQFF
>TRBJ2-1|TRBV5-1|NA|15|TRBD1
TGCGCCAGCAGCCTAGGACAGGGGGCTTACAATGAGCAGTTCTTC
CASSLGQGAYNEQFF
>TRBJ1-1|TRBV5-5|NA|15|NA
TGTGCCAGCAGCGCAACGACAGGACCGAACACTGAAGCTTTCTTT
CASSATTGPNTEAFF
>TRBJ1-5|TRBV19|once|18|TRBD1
TGTGCCAGTAGTATACTTGGGACAGGGGCCCTAAGCAATCAGCCCCAGCATTTT
CASSILGTGALSNQPQHF
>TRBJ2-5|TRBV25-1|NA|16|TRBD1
TGTGCCAGCAGATCCGCCCCGGGACAGCTACAAGAGACCCAGTACTTC
CASRSAPGQLQETQYF
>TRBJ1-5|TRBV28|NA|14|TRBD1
TGTGCCAGCAGATATGGACAGGCCAATCAGCCCCAGCATTTT
CASRYGQANQPQHF
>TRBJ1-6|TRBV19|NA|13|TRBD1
TGTGCCACTCGACAGGGATTGGTCTCACCCCTCCACTTT
CATRQGLVSPLHF
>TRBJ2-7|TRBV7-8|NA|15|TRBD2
TGTGCCAGCAGCTTGGGTGGTAGCGGGAGCTACGAGCAGTACTTC
CASSLGGSGSYEQYF
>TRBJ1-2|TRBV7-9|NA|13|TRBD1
TGTGCCAGCAGCCCCACTCTCACAGGGGCCTACACCTTC
CASSPTLTGAYTF
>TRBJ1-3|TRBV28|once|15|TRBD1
TGTGCCAGCAATGCACAGGGGTTTCCTGGAAACACCATATATTTT
CASNAQGFPGNTIYF
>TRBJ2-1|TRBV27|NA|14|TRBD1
TGTGCCAGCAGTTTAGACAGGGTTTTGGGTGAGCAGTTCTTC
CASSLDRVLGEQFF
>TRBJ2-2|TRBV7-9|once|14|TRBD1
TGTGCCAGCAGCTTACACAGGGGCACCGGGGAGCTGTTTTTT
CASSLHRGTGELFF
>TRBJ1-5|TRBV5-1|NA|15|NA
TGCGCCAGCAGCTTAGACGGGAATAGCAATCAGCCCCAGCATTTT
CASSLDGNSNQPQHF
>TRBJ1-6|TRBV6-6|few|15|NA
TGTGCCAGCAGTTACGGCACACAACATAATTCACCCCTCCACTTT
CASSYGTQHNSPLHF
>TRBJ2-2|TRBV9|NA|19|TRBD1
TGTGCCAGCAGCGTAGAGCCCCCACAGACAGGGGGCTACACCGGGGAGCTGTTTTTT
CASSVEPPQTGGYTGELFF
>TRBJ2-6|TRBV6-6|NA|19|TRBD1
TGTGCCAGCAGTCCGCAACCGGGACAGGGGGCTTTGGGGGCCAACGTCCTGACTTTC
CASSPQPGQGALGANVLTF
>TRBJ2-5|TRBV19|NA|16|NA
TGTGCCAGTAGCAGTCCGGGACAAACGCTTGGAGAGACCCAGTACTTC
CASSSPGQTLGETQYF
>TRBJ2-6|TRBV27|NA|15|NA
TGTGCCAGCAAGTTTGCAGGGGTCGGGGCCAACGTCCTGACTTTC
CASKFAGVGANVLTF
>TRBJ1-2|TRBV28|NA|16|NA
TGTGCCAGCCAAATCCCCAGGACATCTACTAACTATGGCTACACCTTC
CASQIPRTSTNYGYTF
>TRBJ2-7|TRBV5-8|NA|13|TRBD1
TGTGCCAGCAGCCATGGGACAGGGATGGAGCAGTACTTC
CASSHGTGMEQYF
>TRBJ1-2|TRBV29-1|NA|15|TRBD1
TGCAGCGTTGAACTTACCGGGACAGAGCTTTCGGGCTACACCTTC
CSVELTGTELSGYTF
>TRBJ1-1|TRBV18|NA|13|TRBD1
TGTGCCAGCTCACGGGACAGGGGTGCTGAAGCTTTCTTT
CASSRDRGAEAFF
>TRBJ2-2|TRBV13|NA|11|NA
TGTGCCAGCAGCGCTATCGGGGAGCTGTTTTTT
CASSAIGELFF
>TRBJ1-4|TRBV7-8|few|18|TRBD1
TGTGCCAGCAGTCCGGGACAGGGTCCGTCTGAGAGACAAGAAAAACTGTTTTTT
CASSPGQGPSERQEKLFF
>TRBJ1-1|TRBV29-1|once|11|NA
TGCAGCGGTAACTCGAACACTGAAGCTTTCTTT
CSGNSNTEAFF
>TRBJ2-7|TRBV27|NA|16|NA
TGTGCCAGCAGTATACTAGGCCAGGTTAGCTCCTACGAGCAGTACTTC
CASSILGQVSSYEQYF
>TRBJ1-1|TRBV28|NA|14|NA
TGTGCCAGCAGTTTCACCACTGGGGGGACTGAAGCTTTCTTT
CASSFTTGGTEAFF
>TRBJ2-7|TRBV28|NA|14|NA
TGTGCCAGCAGTCCCCGGGGACTGATCTACGAGCAGTACTTC
CASSPRGLIYEQYF
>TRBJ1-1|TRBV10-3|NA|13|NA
TGTGCCATCAGTAACAGGGAGTGGACTGAAGCTTTCTTT
CAISNREWTEAFF
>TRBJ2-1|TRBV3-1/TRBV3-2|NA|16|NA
TGTGCCAGCAGCCACCCCCCACTACTAGGATACAATGAGCAGTTCTTC
CASSHPPLLGYNEQFF
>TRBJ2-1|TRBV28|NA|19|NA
TGTGCCAGCAGTTTATTGGGAGCGGTTAGTAGGGAGCCCTACAATGAGCAGTTCTTC
CASSLLGAVSREPYNEQFF
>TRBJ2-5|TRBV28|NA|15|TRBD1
TGTGCCAGCAGTATACTACAGGGGGATCGGGAGACCCAGTACTTC
CASSILQGDRETQYF
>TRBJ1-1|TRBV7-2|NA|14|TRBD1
TGTGCCAGCAGCTTGGACAGGGGATCCACTGAAGCTTTCTTT
CASSLDRGSTEAFF
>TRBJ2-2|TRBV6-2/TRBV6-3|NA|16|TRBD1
TGTGCCAGCAGCCTCGAGCTAGGACAGGGTAGCGGGGAGCTGTTTTTT
CASSLELGQGSGELFF